This T cell receptor beta chain was identified in a study of identical twins. TCRdb ran MiXCR on the 5' RACE reads and lists one entry per CDR3 protein. In the table there are a few hundred thousand distinct CDR3 sequences, 9% to 10% of which are singletons. Germline lookup yields CDR1 DFQATT and CDR2 SNEGSKA (reference sequence). The CDR3 extends over 15 amino acids. Trimming removed 3 bases at V and 1 base at J, with 10 bases between. A note on this clonotype: The antigen is undetermined.

Whole-study results and caveats: Clonotypes of the beta chain that were abundant in cord blood carried fewer insertions (memory repertoires showed none).

The sample also formed part of further work on yellow fever vaccine responses in identical twins.

The chain uses TRBV20-1 and TRBJ1-6; D is undetermined. The sample consisted of PBMCs. This sequence originates from a woman under 30 in good health. This CDR3 is CSARPSGSYNSPLHF. In nucleotides, the CDR3 is TGCAGTGCTAGGCCTTCGGGGTCCTATAATTCACCCCTCCACTTT.